The clone carrying this T cell receptor (beta chain) was seen only a few times. Its antigen is undetermined. Thyroid surgery was performed in patients who had received no treatment beforehand. How the authors handled the data: Built for papillary thyroid cancer, a distant-metastasis classifier drew on CDR3 differences across clinicopathological groups. TCRdb redid the clone calls on the PCR reads using MiXCR. TCRdb's processing, not the study's, gives the V and J calls here. This sample has around 35,000 clones, with around 15% found just once. CDR1 is LNHNV, CDR2 YYDKDF, per germline (reference sequence). The V end was cut by 6 bases, the J end by 4 bases, with 12 bases between. The CDR3 loop spans 13 amino acids. The source of the sample is a study of metastatic and nonmetastatic thyroid tumors. About the study: Both malignant and benign thyroid patients supplied peripheral blood and tumor or nodule tissue samples, across which the repertoires of these patients were then compared. General study findings and limits: Relative to benign nodules, malignant thyroid tumors were reportedly characterized by significantly elevated TCR beta diversity in blood and tumor.

The TCR comes from a female donor with papillary thyroid cancer or a benign thyroid nodule (not recorded which). Some clones in this sample may be carry-over from other donors' samples. Sequenced material: blood. The J gene is TRBJ1-2, the V gene TRBV15, with D perhaps matching TRBD1 (5 bases). CDR3 coding DNA: TGTGCCACCAGTCCGACACAGGCCTATGGCTACACCTTC. It is translated as CATSPTQAYGYTF.